A selection of T cell receptor beta chains follows, all from one sample in a study of blood T cell repertoires in COVID-19. The protocol was immunoSEQ multiplex PCR, while the TCRdb copy is restricted to in-frame clones and leaves out a portion. The table lists 150,000 to 200,000 clones, approximately 90% of them singletons. Sequencing was done on a sample of peripheral blood. These receptor sequences come from a woman older than 75 in a cohort sampled during active or convalescent COVID-19. Each CDR3 is given with its conserved first and last residue. Each record gives: V gene, clone size, D gene, J gene, CDR3 protein, CDR3 DNA. A D gene is named only where the DNA matches it firmly. Clone size appears in some rows only: once, few, many, or a class for an expanded clone.

>TRBV6-2/TRBV6-3|-|TRBD1|TRBJ1-6
CASSYRDRGTSPLHF
TGTGCCAGCAGTTACCGTGACAGGGGCACTTCACCCCTCCACTTT
>TRBV28|-|TRBD1|TRBJ2-2
CASRRTGGSGELFF
TGTGCCAGCAGACGGACAGGGGGATCCGGGGAGCTGTTTTTT
>TRBV19|few|-|TRBJ2-1
CASSVLERSNEQFF
TGTGCCAGTAGTGTGCTAGAACGGAGCAATGAGCAGTTCTTC
>TRBV9|-|-|TRBJ1-6
CASSIQDYNSPLHF
TGTGCCAGCAGCATACAGGATTATAATTCACCCCTCCACTTT
>TRBV20-1|-|-|TRBJ2-1
CSARPRDEQFF
TGCAGTGCACGACCCCGGGATGAGCAGTTCTTC
>TRBV2|-|-|TRBJ2-1
CASSEWPSLSSYNEQFF
TGTGCCAGCAGTGAATGGCCTAGCCTAAGCTCCTACAATGAGCAGTTCTTC
>TRBV6-5|-|-|TRBJ1-5
CATIGWNQPQHF
TGTGCCACCATCGGGTGGAATCAGCCCCAGCATTTT
>TRBV12-3/TRBV12-4|-|-|TRBJ2-7
CASSPTLPYEQYF
TGTGCCAGCAGTCCGACTTTGCCCTACGAGCAGTACTTC
>TRBV10-3|-|-|TRBJ1-2
CAISESTVNYGYTF
TGTGCCATCAGTGAGTCGACAGTTAACTATGGCTACACCTTC
>TRBV27|-|-|TRBJ1-6
CASSLSAGAGNSPLHF
TGTGCCAGCAGTTTATCGGCAGGGGCCGGGAATTCACCCCTCCACTTT
>TRBV19|-|-|TRBJ2-1
CASSIVGFWGPGMDEQFF
TGTGCCAGTAGTATAGTGGGTTTTTGGGGGCCGGGGATGGATGAGCAGTTCTTC
>TRBV19|-|-|TRBJ2-5
CASSMRDSSGQETQYF
TGTGCCAGTAGTATGCGGGACAGTTCAGGCCAAGAGACCCAGTACTTC
>TRBV10-3|-|-|TRBJ1-3
CAIRTVGNTIYF
TGTGCCATCAGGACAGTTGGGAACACCATATATTTT
>TRBV7-9|-|-|TRBJ1-1
CASTPEVWGRGTEAFF
TGTGCCAGCACCCCAGAGGTATGGGGGCGCGGAACTGAAGCTTTCTTT
>TRBV12-3/TRBV12-4|-|-|TRBJ2-1
CASSSDRYNEQFF
TGTGCCAGCAGTTCAGACAGATACAATGAGCAGTTCTTC
>TRBV19|-|TRBD2|TRBJ2-7
CASSRGGPYEQYF
TGTGCCAGTTCGCGGGGGGGCCCCTACGAGCAGTACTTC
>TRBV29-1|-|TRBD1|TRBJ1-4
CSVRTGVATNEKLFF
TGCAGCGTTAGGACAGGGGTTGCAACTAATGAAAAACTGTTTTTT
>TRBV25-1|-|TRBD1|TRBJ1-2
CASSAPPGQDNYGYTF
TGTGCCAGCAGTGCACCCCCCGGACAGGACAACTATGGCTACACCTTC
>TRBV7-8|few|-|TRBJ1-6
CASSLVTGSPLHF
TGTGCCAGCAGCTTAGTTACGGGTTCACCCCTCCACTTT
>TRBV15|-|-|TRBJ1-3
CATSTYRFTSGNTIYF
TGTGCCACCAGCACCTACAGGTTTACCTCTGGAAACACCATATATTTT
>TRBV7-2|-|-|TRBJ1-5
CASSLVGQPQHF
TGTGCCAGCAGCTTGGTCGGTCAGCCCCAGCATTTT
>TRBV5-1|once|TRBD1|TRBJ1-3
CASSLGDSPTPIYF
TGCGCCAGCAGCTTGGGGGACAGTCCGACGCCCATATATTTT
>TRBV19|-|-|TRBJ1-5
CASSNPQGNQPQHF
TGTGCCAGTAGTAACCCCCAGGGTAACCAGCCCCAGCATTTT
>TRBV24-1|-|-|TRBJ2-1
CATSERGQYNEQFF
TGTGCCACCAGTGAGCGGGGACAGTACAATGAGCAGTTCTTC
>TRBV18|-|-|TRBJ2-2
CASSPPSRYTGELFF
TGTGCCAGCTCACCACCGTCTAGATACACCGGGGAGCTGTTTTTT
>TRBV7-2|-|TRBD1|TRBJ2-5
CASSPRGLGGGWETQYF
TGTGCCAGCAGCCCCCGTGGGTTAGGGGGCGGGTGGGAGACCCAGTACTTC
>TRBV6-5|once|TRBD2|TRBJ2-5
CASRRGLAEETQYF
TGTGCCAGCAGGCGTGGACTAGCGGAAGAGACCCAGTACTTC
>TRBV24-1|-|TRBD1|TRBJ2-2
CATSEPGTGASNTGELFF
TGTGCCACCAGTGAACCGGGGACAGGGGCTTCGAACACCGGGGAGCTGTTTTTT
>TRBV5-1|-|TRBD1|TRBJ1-4
CASSWGQGTNEKLFF
TGCGCCAGCAGCTGGGGACAGGGCACTAATGAAAAACTGTTTTTT
>TRBV7-9|-|TRBD2|TRBJ2-5
CASSYSGEETQYF
TGTGCCAGCAGCTATAGCGGGGAAGAGACCCAGTACTTC
>TRBV28|-|TRBD1|TRBJ1-2
CASRAPGTGDYGYTF
TGTGCCAGCAGGGCGCCTGGGACAGGGGACTATGGCTACACCTTC
>TRBV19|-|-|TRBJ1-1
CASGGKNTEAFF
TGTGCCAGTGGGGGGAAGAACACTGAAGCTTTCTTT
>TRBV10-3|-|-|TRBJ1-2
CAISYNGNGYTF
TGTGCCATCAGCTATAACGGGAACGGCTACACCTTC
>TRBV18|-|TRBD2|TRBJ2-1
CASSPQAGRKDEQFF
TGTGCCAGCTCACCCCAAGCGGGGCGAAAGGATGAGCAGTTCTTC
>TRBV5-4|-|-|TRBJ2-1
CASSSVRGRGYNEQFF
TGTGCCAGCAGCTCTGTTAGGGGGAGGGGTTACAATGAGCAGTTCTTC
>TRBV5-1|few|-|TRBJ1-4
CASSLVQAATNEKLFF
TGCGCCAGCAGCTTGGTGCAGGCCGCCACGAATGAAAAACTGTTTTTT
>TRBV5-1|-|TRBD1|TRBJ2-5
CASSLSAGTVGETQYF
TGCGCCAGCAGCTTGTCAGCCGGGACAGTGGGAGAGACCCAGTACTTC
>TRBV14|-|-|TRBJ1-6
CASSQERGNSPLHF
TGTGCCAGCAGCCAAGAAAGGGGTAATTCACCCCTCCACTTT
>TRBV28|once|-|TRBJ1-5
CASSLRQDNQPQHF
TGTGCCAGCAGTTTACGACAGGATAATCAGCCCCAGCATTTT
>TRBV27|-|-|TRBJ1-1
CASRWAPPSKNTEAFF
TGTGCCAGCAGGTGGGCCCCACCCAGTAAGAACACTGAAGCTTTCTTT
>TRBV19|-|-|TRBJ1-5
CASSWGDFSNQPQHF
TGTGCCAGTAGCTGGGGGGACTTTAGCAATCAGCCCCAGCATTTT
>TRBV4-3|few|TRBD2|TRBJ2-3
CASSQYSGEADTQYF
TGCGCCAGCAGCCAATATAGCGGGGAGGCAGATACGCAGTATTTT
>TRBV6-4|-|-|TRBJ1-1
CASSVEANTEAFF
TGTGCCAGCAGTGTTGAGGCGAACACTGAAGCTTTCTTT
>TRBV19|-|-|TRBJ1-3
CASISGGVPDTIYF
TGTGCCAGTATCTCAGGAGGGGTTCCGGACACCATATATTTT
>TRBV19|-|-|TRBJ1-1
CASSVRQVTNTEAFF
TGTGCCAGTAGTGTCCGACAGGTAACGAACACTGAAGCTTTCTTT
>TRBV5-4|-|-|TRBJ1-1
CASSLLAGDTEAFF
TGTGCCAGCAGCTTGTTGGCAGGGGACACTGAAGCTTTCTTT
>TRBV4-1|-|TRBD2|TRBJ2-1
CASRAIAGKSYNEQFF
TGCGCCAGCAGAGCGATAGCGGGAAAATCCTACAATGAGCAGTTCTTC
>TRBV5-1|-|TRBD1|TRBJ1-2
CASSASGTGSPHGYTF
TGCGCCAGCAGCGCATCCGGGACAGGGAGCCCACATGGCTACACCTTC
>TRBV27|-|TRBD1|TRBJ1-2
CASSLTMTGSNYGYTF
TGTGCCAGCAGTCTGACCATGACAGGGAGTAACTATGGCTACACCTTC
>TRBV5-6|few|TRBD1|TRBJ1-2
CASSITGVNYGYTF
TGTGCCAGCAGTATTACAGGGGTAAACTATGGCTACACCTTC
>TRBV2|-|-|TRBJ1-5
CASSEGTEWYQPQHF
TGTGCCAGCAGTGAAGGGACAGAGTGGTATCAGCCCCAGCATTTT
>TRBV7-2|-|TRBD1|TRBJ1-1
CASSIRWDRGYGTEAFF
TGTGCCAGCAGCATACGGTGGGACAGGGGTTATGGCACTGAAGCTTTCTTT
>TRBV27|-|-|TRBJ1-4
CASSLAGENEKLFF
TGTGCCAGCAGTTTAGCAGGGGAAAATGAAAAACTGTTTTTT
>TRBV12-3/TRBV12-4|-|-|TRBJ1-3
CASSRQVGNTIYF
TGTGCCAGCAGTCGACAGGTTGGAAACACCATATATTTT
>TRBV3-1/TRBV3-2|-|TRBD2|TRBJ2-3
CASSQVAGRQYF
TGTGCCAGCAGCCAAGTAGCGGGGAGGCAGTATTTT
>TRBV5-8|-|TRBD1|TRBJ2-7
CASSLPTGGGSYEQYF
TGTGCCAGCAGCTTACCTACAGGGGGTGGTTCCTACGAGCAGTACTTC
>TRBV7-9|-|-|TRBJ2-3
CASSFDTGSTDTQYF
TGTGCCAGCAGCTTTGACACTGGAAGCACAGATACGCAGTATTTT
>TRBV28|-|TRBD1|TRBJ2-7
CASLTGTGRYEQYF
TGTGCCAGTCTAACCGGGACAGGGAGATACGAGCAGTACTTC
>TRBV28|-|-|TRBJ1-4
CAIRYRDWHEKLFF
TGTGCCATAAGATATAGGGACTGGCACGAAAAACTGTTTTTT
>TRBV28|-|-|TRBJ1-2
CASSLGGLPGRGGYTF
TGTGCCAGCAGTCTAGGCGGCCTCCCAGGGCGAGGTGGCTACACCTTC